This is a list of T cell receptor beta chains from one sample in a study of CD8 T cells in ankylosing spondylitis. TCRdb reprocessed the 5' RACE reads with MiXCR, giving one entry per CDR3 protein. The data show about 450,000 distinct CDR3 sequences, about 24% seen once. The sample was blood, either unsorted or a sorted T cell fraction (not recorded which). The receptors shown here come from a male donor with ankylosing spondylitis. The CDR3 runs from the conserved cysteine through the conserved F or W. Each record gives: J gene, clone size, V gene, CDR3 length, D gene, CDR3 protein, CDR3 DNA. The D gene is left open where the match is weak. Where a row states a size, it is once, few, many or the class of an expanded clone; other rows omit it.

TRBJ2-3,NA,TRBV27,19,NA,CASSLYAPMSGEGTDTQYF,TGTGCCAGCAGTTTATACGCCCCGATGTCAGGAGAAGGCACAGATACGCAGTATTTT
TRBJ2-1,NA,TRBV10-2,13,TRBD2,CASRVAGDNKQFF,TGCGCCAGCAGGGTAGCGGGGGACAATAAGCAGTTCTTC
TRBJ2-3,NA,TRBV29-1,15,TRBD2,CSVDRRLAGPDTQYF,TGCAGCGTTGATAGGAGACTAGCGGGACCAGATACGCAGTATTTT
TRBJ2-1,NA,TRBV7-6,19,TRBD2,CASSLGWRSSGSSYNEQFF,TGTGCCAGCAGCTTAGGGTGGAGGTCTAGCGGGAGCTCCTACAATGAGCAGTTCTTC
TRBJ1-2,few,TRBV7-9,11,NA,CASSFRVGYTF,TGTGCCAGCAGCTTCAGGGTCGGCTACACCTTC
TRBJ1-6,NA,TRBV9,16,NA,CASSRGAANYNSPLHF,TGTGCCAGCAGCAGGGGTGCAGCGAACTATAATTCACCCCTCCACTTT
TRBJ2-3,few,TRBV11-1,14,TRBD1,CASSDRTGGDTQYF,TGTGCCAGCAGCGACCGGACAGGGGGAGATACGCAGTATTTT
TRBJ2-5,NA,TRBV5-1,13,TRBD1,CASSTDRAETQYF,TGCGCCAGCAGCACCGACAGGGCCGAGACCCAGTACTTC
TRBJ1-2,NA,TRBV20-1,13,NA,CSAPQGTNYGYTF,TGCAGTGCTCCTCAGGGGACTAACTATGGCTACACCTTC
TRBJ2-5,NA,TRBV3-1,14,NA,CASSPGTRGETQYF,TGTGCCAGCAGCCCTGGTACTAGGGGTGAGACCCAGTACTTC
TRBJ2-2,many,TRBV7-2,16,TRBD2,CASSQLAGGNTGELFF,TGTGCCAGCAGCCAACTAGCGGGAGGGAACACCGGGGAGCTGTTTTTT
TRBJ2-5,NA,TRBV24-1,16,NA,CATSDPSAEVKETQYF,TGTGCCACCAGTGATCCCTCCGCGGAGGTGAAAGAGACCCAGTACTTC
TRBJ2-1,NA,TRBV9,13,NA,CASSVATGGEQFF,TGTGCCAGCAGCGTAGCGACAGGCGGGGAGCAGTTCTTC
TRBJ2-3,NA,TRBV7-8,12,NA,CASSPNGDTQYF,TGTGCCAGCAGCCCAAACGGGGATACGCAGTATTTT
TRBJ1-6,NA,TRBV5-1,14,NA,CASSLVRGESPLHF,TGCGCCAGCAGCTTGGTCAGGGGTGAATCACCCCTCCACTTT
TRBJ2-1,few,TRBV11-2,16,TRBD1,CASSRAWGQGNYEQFF,TGTGCCAGCAGCAGAGCTTGGGGACAGGGGAACTATGAGCAGTTCTTC
TRBJ2-1,NA,TRBV20-1,14,NA,CSARELSRRFEQFF,TGCAGTGCTAGAGAACTCAGTAGGCGTTTTGAGCAGTTCTTC
TRBJ2-5,NA,TRBV6-2/TRBV6-3,14,NA,CASSYRRLQETQYF,TGTGCCAGCAGTTACCGGCGGCTACAAGAGACCCAGTACTTC
TRBJ2-5,NA,TRBV2,9,NA,CASIETQYF,TGTGCCAGCATAGAGACCCAGTACTTC
TRBJ2-2,NA,TRBV7-2,14,NA,CASSSRVGSGELFF,TGTGCCAGCAGCTCCCGTGTCGGTTCCGGGGAGCTGTTTTTT
TRBJ2-2,few,TRBV2,14,NA,CATKAMGAGGELFF,TGTGCCACCAAGGCGATGGGTGCCGGGGGGGAGCTGTTTTTT
TRBJ2-5,NA,TRBV5-1,16,NA,CASSLDKGGSSETQYF,TGCGCCAGCAGCTTGGACAAGGGGGGGAGCAGCGAGACCCAGTACTTC
TRBJ2-5,NA,TRBV7-2,13,NA,CASSYSVQETQYF,TGTGCCAGCAGCTATTCCGTCCAAGAGACCCAGTACTTC
TRBJ2-2,few,TRBV12-3/TRBV12-4,15,NA,CASSFSASTTGELFF,TGTGCCAGCAGTTTTTCAGCGTCCACCACCGGGGAGCTGTTTTTT
TRBJ1-2,NA,TRBV10-2,13,NA,CASSPNRVGGYTF,TGCGCCAGCTCCCCTAACAGGGTTGGTGGCTACACCTTC
TRBJ2-3,few,TRBV2,14,NA,CASSGQGSDHTQYF,TGTGCCAGCAGTGGGCAAGGGAGCGACCATACGCAGTATTTT
TRBJ1-1,NA,TRBV2,12,NA,CASRQGLTEAFF,TGTGCCAGCAGACAGGGATTGACTGAAGCTTTCTTT
TRBJ2-5,NA,TRBV7-8,14,NA,CASSLTGTSAAQYF,TGTGCCAGCAGCTTAACTGGCACATCAGCGGCCCAGTACTTC
TRBJ2-7,NA,TRBV11-2,15,TRBD2,CASSPQREDFYEQYF,TGTGCCAGCAGCCCCCAGCGGGAGGATTTCTACGAGCAGTACTTC
TRBJ1-5,NA,TRBV11-2,14,NA,CASSLERGGQPQHF,TGTGCCAGCAGCTTAGAGAGGGGCGGACAGCCCCAGCATTTT
TRBJ2-5,NA,TRBV11-2,15,TRBD2,CASSLQLAAQETQYF,TGTGCCAGCAGCTTACAACTAGCGGCGCAAGAGACCCAGTACTTC
TRBJ2-1,NA,TRBV5-1,12,NA,CASSTPRSEQFF,TGCGCCAGCAGCACACCGAGGAGTGAGCAGTTCTTC
TRBJ1-2,NA,TRBV14,13,NA,CASSLRHAGGYTF,TGTGCCAGCAGCCTAAGACATGCAGGAGGCTACACCTTC
TRBJ1-2,NA,TRBV18,15,NA,CASSPQGRGDYGYTF,TGTGCCAGCTCACCACAGGGGCGAGGGGACTATGGCTACACCTTC
TRBJ2-2,few,TRBV2,17,NA,CASSVVQGYSNTGELFF,TGTGCCAGCAGTGTAGTTCAGGGCTACTCGAACACCGGGGAGCTGTTTTTT
TRBJ2-5,NA,TRBV24-1,13,NA,CATSDAGLETQYF,TGTGCCACCAGTGACGCAGGTTTAGAGACCCAGTACTTC
TRBJ2-6,NA,TRBV2,15,NA,CAGQKQSTGANVLTF,TGTGCCGGCCAAAAACAGTCAACTGGGGCCAACGTCCTGACTTTC
TRBJ1-5,few,TRBV4-2,14,TRBD1,CASSQPTGDQPQHF,TGTGCCAGCAGTCAACCAACAGGGGATCAGCCCCAGCATTTT
TRBJ1-1,NA,TRBV5-1,13,NA,CASSLVQATEAFF,TGCGCCAGCAGCTTGGTACAGGCTACTGAAGCTTTCTTT
TRBJ2-1,NA,TRBV5-1,16,TRBD2,CASSLAGTSGTGEQFF,TGCGCCAGCAGCTTGGCCGGGACTAGCGGGACCGGTGAGCAGTTCTTC
TRBJ1-6,few,TRBV11-2,15,NA,CASSLNSIAGNRLHF,TGTGCCAGCAGCTTAAACAGTATCGCCGGAAATCGCCTCCACTTT
TRBJ2-1,few,TRBV2,17,NA,CASSERHGLASYNEQFF,TGTGCCAGCAGTGAACGCCATGGGCTAGCTTCATACAATGAGCAGTTCTTC
TRBJ1-1,few,TRBV29-1,14,NA,CSVSWTGVNTEAFF,TGCAGCGTTAGCTGGACGGGCGTGAACACTGAAGCTTTCTTT
TRBJ1-4,few,TRBV11-2,14,NA,CASSLITGSEKLFF,TGTGCCAGCAGCTTGATCACCGGGAGTGAAAAACTGTTTTTT